The entry below describes one T cell receptor (beta chain). Within the sample, other DNA sequences also encode this same CDR3. This sample is part of a study of shared clonotypes between healthy human individuals. Method: immunoSEQ multiplex PCR; TCRdb's copy keeps in-frame clones and lacks some. The sample lists about 1,800,000 clones, about 94% occurring once. Naive CD8 cells lacked CD45RO, underwent positive selection for CCR7 and left out terminally differentiated effector memory CD45RA+ cells. The source is a man aged 18 to 30 in good health. Sequencing was done on a sample of naive CD8+ T cells sorted from blood.

The CDR3 here is CASSLTGGLETQYF. CDR3 nucleotide sequence: TGTGCCAGCAGCTTAACAGGGGGCTTAGAGACCCAGTACTTC. V and J are TRBV7-3 and TRBJ2-5; TRBD1 matches 7 bases. J lost 4 bases, V lost 0 bases, and 2 bases had no gene match. Germline V lookup: CDR1 SGHTA, CDR2 FQGTGA. This CDR3 region has 14 residues.